This T cell receptor (beta chain) was retrieved from a study of T cell changes during pregnancy in multiple sclerosis. This table comes from immunoSEQ multiplex PCR, and its TCRdb copy is limited to in-frame clones, with some not included. Of some 80,000 clones listed, about 94% are singletons. The germline V gene encodes CDR1 MNHEY and CDR2 SVGAGI. This CDR3 is built from 15 residues. The V and J ends lost 6 bases and 5 bases, in that order; junction bases with no gene match: 7. This chain uses TRBV6-5 with TRBJ2-2; TRBD1 agrees at 9 bases. The sample consisted of CD4+ T cells from peripheral blood mononuclear cells, taken after pregnancy. The sequence came from a female donor with multiple sclerosis, enrolled in a pregnancy study. CDR3 nucleotide sequence: TGTGCCAGCAGAGAACAGGGGGCAGGGACCGGGGAGCTGTTTTTT. Residues: CASREQGAGTGELFF.